What follows describes a single T cell receptor (beta chain). The length of the CDR3 is 12 residues. V lost 3 bases and J lost 5, with 8 bases in between. Germline loops: CDR1 SGHTS, CDR2 YDEGEE. The data are from a study of blood T cell repertoires in COVID-19. The cohort comprised adults aged about 18 to 89 years residing in 24 US areas. Original handling: Amplified reference gene primers provided the basis for estimating nucleated cell counts. TCRdb's copy holds only in-frame clones and misses some; the assay was immunoSEQ multiplex PCR. Clone size and V and J calls were adopted from that table, with D and trimming inferred from the DNA. The data show 360,000 or so clones, 85% to 90% seen once.

The sequence came from a woman aged 25 to 45 who had been exposed to COVID-19. Sequenced sample: PBMCs or T cells enriched from blood (not recorded which). The chain employs TRBV5-8 and TRBJ2-5, with unresolved D. The CDR3 region has the DNA TGTGCCAGCAGCTATTACTCGGAGACCCAGTACTTC. Translation: CASSYYSETQYF.